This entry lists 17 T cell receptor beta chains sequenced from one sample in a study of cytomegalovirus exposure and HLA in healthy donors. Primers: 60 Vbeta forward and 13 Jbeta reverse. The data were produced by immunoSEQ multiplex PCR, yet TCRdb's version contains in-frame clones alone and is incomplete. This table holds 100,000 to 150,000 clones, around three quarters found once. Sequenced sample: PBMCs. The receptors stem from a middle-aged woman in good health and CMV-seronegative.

The CDR3 DNA reads TGTGCCAGCAGCCAAGGACCGAGCGTCCCCAACTACGAGCAGTACTTC. It yields the protein CASSQGPSVPNYEQYF. The V gene is TRBV4-2, the J gene TRBJ2-7; D remains ambiguous. V dropped 1 base and J dropped 3 bases, with 16 bases sitting between them. This CDR3 comprises 16 residues. Germline CDR1 and CDR2: LGHNA and YNFKEQ.

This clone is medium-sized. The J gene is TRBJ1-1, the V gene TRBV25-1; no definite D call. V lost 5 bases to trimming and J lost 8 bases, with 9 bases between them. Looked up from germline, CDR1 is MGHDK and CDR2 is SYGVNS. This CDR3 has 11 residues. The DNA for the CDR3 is TGTGCCAGCAGTAACCGGGTCGAAGCTTTCTTT. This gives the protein CASSNRVEAFF.

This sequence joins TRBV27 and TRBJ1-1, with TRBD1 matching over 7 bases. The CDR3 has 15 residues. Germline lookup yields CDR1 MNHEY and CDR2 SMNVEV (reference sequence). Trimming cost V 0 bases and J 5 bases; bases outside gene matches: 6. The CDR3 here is CASSLSTGAETEAFF. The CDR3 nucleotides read TGTGCCAGCAGTTTATCTACAGGGGCGGAGACTGAAGCTTTCTTT.

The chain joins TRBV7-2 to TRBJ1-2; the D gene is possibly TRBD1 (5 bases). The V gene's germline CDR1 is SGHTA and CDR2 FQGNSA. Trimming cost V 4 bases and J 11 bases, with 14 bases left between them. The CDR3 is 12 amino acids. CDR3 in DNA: TGTGCCAGCAGCTGGGGGGGGTTAAGGTACACCTTC. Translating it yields CASSWGGLRYTF.

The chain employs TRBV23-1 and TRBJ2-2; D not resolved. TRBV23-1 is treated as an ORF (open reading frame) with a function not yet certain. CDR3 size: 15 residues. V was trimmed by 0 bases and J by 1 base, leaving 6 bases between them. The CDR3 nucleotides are TGCGCCAGCAGTCAATCTGTTATGAACACCGGGGAGCTGTTTTTT. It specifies CASSQSVMNTGELFF.

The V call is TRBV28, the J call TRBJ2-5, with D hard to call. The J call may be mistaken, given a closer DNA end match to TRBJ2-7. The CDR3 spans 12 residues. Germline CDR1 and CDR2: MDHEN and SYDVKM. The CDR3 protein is CASAYHSYEQYF. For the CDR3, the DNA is TGTGCCAGCGCCTATCACTCCTACGAGCAGTACTTC.

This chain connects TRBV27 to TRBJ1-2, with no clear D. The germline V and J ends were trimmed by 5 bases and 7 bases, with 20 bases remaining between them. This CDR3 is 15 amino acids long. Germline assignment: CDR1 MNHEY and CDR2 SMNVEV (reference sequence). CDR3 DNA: TGTGCCAGCAGTGAATTGGGCGGGGTGTTGGGTGGCTACACCTTC. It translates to CASSELGGVLGGYTF.

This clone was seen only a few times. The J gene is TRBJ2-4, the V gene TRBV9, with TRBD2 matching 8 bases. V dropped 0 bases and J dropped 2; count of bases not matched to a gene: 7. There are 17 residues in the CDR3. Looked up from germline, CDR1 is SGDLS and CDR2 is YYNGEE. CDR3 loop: CASSVAGGTGSKNIQYF. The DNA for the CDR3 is TGTGCCAGCAGCGTAGCGGGAGGGACGGGGTCCAAAAACATTCAGTACTTC.

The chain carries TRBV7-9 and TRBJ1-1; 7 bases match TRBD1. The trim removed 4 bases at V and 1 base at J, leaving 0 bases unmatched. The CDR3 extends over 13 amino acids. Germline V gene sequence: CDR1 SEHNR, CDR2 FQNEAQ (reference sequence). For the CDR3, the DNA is TGTGCCAGCAGCTGGACAGGGAACACTGAAGCTTTCTTT. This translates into CASSWTGNTEAFF.

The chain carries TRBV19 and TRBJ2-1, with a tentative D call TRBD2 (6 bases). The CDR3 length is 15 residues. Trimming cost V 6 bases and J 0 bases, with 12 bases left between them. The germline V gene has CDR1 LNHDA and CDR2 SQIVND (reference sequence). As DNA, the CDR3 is TGTGCCAGTAGGCTCCTAGCGAACTCCTACAATGAGCAGTTCTTC. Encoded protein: CASRLLANSYNEQFF. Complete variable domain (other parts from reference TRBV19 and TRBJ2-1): DGGITQSPKYLFRKEGQNVTLSCEQNLNHDAMYWYRQDPGQGLRLIYYSQIVNDFQKGDIAEGYSVSREKKESFPLTVTSAQKNPTAFYLCASRLLANSYNEQFFGPGTRLTVL.

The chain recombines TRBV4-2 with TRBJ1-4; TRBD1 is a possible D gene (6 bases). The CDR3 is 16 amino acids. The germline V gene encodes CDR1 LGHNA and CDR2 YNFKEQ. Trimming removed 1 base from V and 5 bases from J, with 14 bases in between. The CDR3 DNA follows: TGTGCCAGCAGCCAAGGGGGTAACAGGGAGAATGAAAAACTGTTTTTT. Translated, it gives CASSQGGNRENEKLFF.

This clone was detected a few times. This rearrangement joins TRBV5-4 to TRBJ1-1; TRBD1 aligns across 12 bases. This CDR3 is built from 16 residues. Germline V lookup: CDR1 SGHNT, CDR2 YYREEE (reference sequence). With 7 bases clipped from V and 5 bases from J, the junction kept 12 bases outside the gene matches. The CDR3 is CASGTGGQGARTEAFF. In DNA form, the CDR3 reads TGTGCCAGCGGGACGGGGGGACAGGGGGCGAGGACTGAAGCTTTCTTT.

The chain's CDR3 is CASSLRTGGNQPQHF. The CDR3 coding sequence is TGCGCCAGCAGCCTTCGGACAGGGGGGAATCAGCCCCAGCATTTT. The chain combines TRBV4-3 with TRBJ1-5, with TRBD1 identical over 10 bases. V lost 4 bases to trimming and J lost 4 bases; unmatched junction nucleotides: 4. The germline CDR1 and CDR2 sequences are LGHNA and YSLEER. This CDR3 has 15 amino acids.

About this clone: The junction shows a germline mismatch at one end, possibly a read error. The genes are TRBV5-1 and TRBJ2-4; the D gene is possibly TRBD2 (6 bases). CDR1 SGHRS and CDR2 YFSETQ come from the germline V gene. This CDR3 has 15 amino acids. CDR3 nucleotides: TGCGCCAGCAGCTTGCCCGGGACTGACGTAAACAGTCAGTACTTC. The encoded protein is CASSLPGTDVNSQYF.

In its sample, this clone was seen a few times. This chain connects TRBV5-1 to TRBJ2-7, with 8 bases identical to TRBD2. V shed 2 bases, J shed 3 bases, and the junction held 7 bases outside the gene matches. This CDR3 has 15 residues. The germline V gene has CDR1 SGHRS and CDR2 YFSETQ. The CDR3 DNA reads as TGCGCCAGCAGCTTACGACTAGCGAGAAACTACGAGCAGTACTTC. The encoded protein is CASSLRLARNYEQYF.

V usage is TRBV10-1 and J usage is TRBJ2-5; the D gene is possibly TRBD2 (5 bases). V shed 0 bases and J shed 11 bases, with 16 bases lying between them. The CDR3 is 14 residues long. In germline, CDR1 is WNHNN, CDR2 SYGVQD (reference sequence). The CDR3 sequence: CASSESGGSGEQYF. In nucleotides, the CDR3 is TGCGCCAGCAGTGAGTCAGGAGGATCGGGTGAGCAGTACTTC.

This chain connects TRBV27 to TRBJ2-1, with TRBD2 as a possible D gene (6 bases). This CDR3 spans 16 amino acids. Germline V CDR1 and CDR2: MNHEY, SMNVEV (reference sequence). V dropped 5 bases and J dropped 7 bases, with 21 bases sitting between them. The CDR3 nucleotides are TGTGCCAGCAGTCTAGCCGGGAGCGCAGGTAGGAATGAGCAGTTCTTC. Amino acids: CASSLAGSAGRNEQFF.